This TCR beta chain derives from a study of blood T cell repertoires in COVID-19 (dated by TCRdb to 2019 to 2021). Regarding the study in general: Collaborator samples came from the United States, Italy and Spain and covered acute and convalescent phases of COVID-19. The dataset comprised deeply sampled blood TCRbeta repertoires from subjects exposed to, actively infected with, or recovered from COVID-19. HLA class I and class II types, where available, came from metadata supplied by the sample provider rather than from assay-based typing. The material from the prospective study consisted of cDNA or gDNA derived from T cells, B-cell-depleted T cells, or PBMCs. A freely available public database, intended as a resource for researchers studying the immune response to SARS-CoV-2, is where the repertoires were released. Sample metadata almost always included a de-identified subject ID, COVID-19 status, age in years and sex. The samples were drawn from the first 160 participants of the ongoing ImmuneRACE study and from 950 to 1,500 subjects provided by 6 global collaborators. Findings and caveats that apply to the study as a whole: Clinical and demographic metadata were provided uncurated, with the amount varying by source and participant.

A note on this clone: Its target antigen remains unknown. Base qualities are missing; no much larger clone stands one base away.

Collaborating institutions collected whole blood in K2EDTA tubes following their own protocols. Collaborator samples were shipped for TCRbeta analysis as frozen whole blood, isolated PBMCs, or DNA extracted from either sample type. TCRbeta CDR3 regions were amplified from genomic DNA by means of the immunoSEQ Assay, a bias-controlled multiplex PCR. The original methods were these. The number of nucleated cells in each sample was estimated by amplification of reference gene primers within the assay. Sequence reads were collapsed and filtered to measure the absolute abundance of every unique TCRbeta CDR3 rearrangement. Productive Simpson clonality was computed per sample as the square root of Simpson's diversity index over productive rearrangements. TCRdb stores this immuneACCESS table with in-frame sequences only. Part of the clones is absent; in the studies checked, under half of the shortfall reflects unresolved V genes, and no reason is known for the rest. D and trimming come from the DNA, and the V and J calls and clone size come from that table. Here the sample has 45,000 to 55,000 clones; less than 85% occur a single time. Approximately 5% of the sample goes to the ten largest clones.

The CDR3 spans 14 residues, from the cysteine through the phenylalanine. Just CDR3 DNA is preserved here, 42 bases in frame from base 1. Trimming removed 4 bases from V and 2 bases from J; the gene matches leave 5 bases unexplained. Sequences SGHRS (CDR1) and YFSETQ (CDR2) are obtained from the germline V gene. Sequenced input: peripheral blood. This receptor was taken from a human donor in a cohort sampled during active COVID-19. The rearrangement joined TRBV5-1 to TRBJ2-7; 8 bases in the junction line up with TRBD1. The DNA reads as follows: TGCGCCAGCAGCCCCGGGACAGGCCCCTACGAGCAGTACTTC. The translation is CASSPGTGPYEQYF. The CDR3 plus the reference TRBV5-1 and TRBJ2-7 genes for the other parts give the full variable domain: KAGVTQTPRYLIKTRGQQVTLSCSPISGHRSVSWYQQTPGQGLQFLFEYFSETQRNKGNFPGRFSGRQFSNSRSEMNVSTLELGDSALYLCASSPGTGPYEQYFGPGTRLTVT.